A single sample gave rise to the 13 T cell receptor beta chains below, sequenced in a study of cytomegalovirus exposure and HLA in healthy donors. The PCR employed 60 Vbeta primers together with 13 Jbeta primers. The data were produced by immunoSEQ multiplex PCR, yet TCRdb's version contains in-frame clones alone and is incomplete. The table lists roughly 120,000 clones, about 80% of them singletons. Sequencing used PBMCs. The source of these receptors is a woman aged 55-69 years in good health and CMV-seropositive.

V is TRBV7-2 and J is TRBJ2-7; D may be TRBD2 (5 bases). This CDR3 is built from 15 residues. V was cut by 4 bases and J by 0 bases, with 13 bases left in between. The germline gives CDR1 SGHTA, CDR2 FQGNSA. CDR3 bases: TGTGCCAGCAGCTATCTAGCCGCCAGCTCCTACGAGCAGTACTTC. It encodes CASSYLAASSYEQYF.

V and J are TRBV7-6 and TRBJ2-7; 7 nucleotides line up with TRBD1. V trimming: 5 bases; J trimming: 3 bases; junction bases outside the gene matches: 7. This CDR3 comprises 14 residues. Looked up from germline, CDR1 is SGHVS and CDR2 is FNYEAQ. In DNA form, the CDR3 reads TGTGCCAGCAGCAGGGGACAGCAAATCTACGAGCAGTACTTC. This gives the protein CASSRGQQIYEQYF.

The rearrangement joins TRBV19 to TRBJ1-1; D is uncertain. Per germline, CDR1 LNHDA and CDR2 SQIVND (reference sequence). The CDR3 contains 15 residues. Trimming took 5 bases from V and 3 from J, leaving 16 bases between them. Written as DNA, the CDR3 is TGTGCCAGTAGTTTGGGCCGTTCACGGTACACTGAAGCTTTCTTT. Residues: CASSLGRSRYTEAFF.

This clone has only one observation. The genes are TRBV4-1 and TRBJ1-5; no reliable D call. V was clipped by 0 bases and J by 9 bases, with 12 bases between them. The CDR3 spans 14 residues. In germline, CDR1 is MGHRA, CDR2 YSYEKL. The CDR3 is CASSQDWAPRPQHF. Written as DNA, the CDR3 is TGCGCCAGCAGCCAAGATTGGGCCCCCCGGCCCCAGCATTTT.

The chain has TRBV27 and TRBJ2-3; the match to TRBD2 covers 9 bases. The CDR3 extends over 16 amino acids. The germline gives CDR1 MNHEY, CDR2 SMNVEV (reference sequence). V was clipped by 5 bases and J by 3 bases; unmatched bases: 9. The CDR3: CASSPRTSVRTDTQYF. In nucleotides, the CDR3 is TGTGCCAGCAGTCCAAGGACTAGCGTGAGGACAGATACGCAGTATTTT.

The chain links TRBV14 to TRBJ1-2, with D hard to call. V was shortened by 4 bases and J by 8 bases, with 11 bases between the two germline ends. CDR1 SGHDN and CDR2 FVKESK come from the germline V gene. The CDR3 length is 12 residues. Here the CDR3 reads CASSPNREGYTF. The CDR3 DNA reads TGTGCCAGCAGCCCAAATCGGGAGGGCTACACCTTC.

This sequence joins TRBV7-9 and TRBJ1-4; D is ambiguous. This CDR3 region has 14 residues. Germline CDR1 and CDR2: SEHNR and FQNEAQ (reference sequence). Trimming shortened V by 1 base and J by 7 bases, and 10 bases separated the two germline ends. The CDR3 protein is CASSLDSIFEKLFF. The CDR3 nucleotides are TGTGCCAGCAGCTTAGACAGCATTTTTGAAAAACTGTTTTTT.

This clone was counted once. V gene TRBV27 combines with J gene TRBJ2-2, with 9 bases aligning to TRBD1. After removal of 6 bases from V and 5 bases from J, the junction contained 10 bases not matched to a gene. CDR1 and CDR2 from the germline V gene are MNHEY and SMNVEV (reference sequence). The length of the CDR3 is 16 residues. The CDR3 sequence is CASSPGDRASTGELFF. The CDR3 DNA reads TGTGCCAGCAGCCCTGGGGACAGGGCTTCGACCGGGGAGCTGTTTTTT.

Here the CDR3 DNA reads TGTGCCAGCAGAGCGCCGGGGAACCAAGAGACCCAGTACTTC. Encoded protein: CASRAPGNQETQYF. This chain links TRBV6-5 with TRBJ2-5; D possibly corresponds to TRBD2 (5 bases). In germline, CDR1 is MNHEY, CDR2 SVGAGI. The V end was cut by 6 bases, the J end by 0 bases, with 11 bases between. This CDR3 comprises 14 residues.

The CDR3 region has the DNA TGCGCCAGCAGTGGTGGGGGAGGCGGTGAAAAACTGTTTTTT. Its protein is CASSGGGGGEKLFF. The chain uses TRBV10-2 and TRBJ1-4, with D perhaps TRBD1 (5 bases). CDR1 and CDR2 (germline): WSHSY, SAAADI. V was trimmed by 4 bases and J by 7 bases, leaving 13 bases between them. This CDR3 is 14 amino acids long.

The CDR3: CASSLSQGSAYEQYF. In DNA form, the CDR3 reads TGTGCCAGCAGTTTATCCCAGGGTAGTGCCTACGAGCAGTACTTC. The chain couples TRBV27 to TRBJ2-7, with D perhaps matching TRBD1 (5 bases). Trimming left V 0 bases short and J 2 bases short, with 11 bases between. Germline lookup yields CDR1 MNHEY and CDR2 SMNVEV (reference sequence). The CDR3 spans 15 residues.

V is TRBV27 and J is TRBJ2-2, with 7 positions matching TRBD1. Germline V gives CDR1 MNHEY, CDR2 SMNVEV (reference sequence). The CDR3 totals 13 residues. The V gene end was trimmed by 10 bases and the J gene end by 5 bases; junction bases not matched to a gene: 7. The CDR3 nucleotides are TGTGCCACCCTTACACAGGGGACCGGGGAGCTGTTTTTT. Its translation is CATLTQGTGELFF.

The V gene is TRBV15, the J gene TRBJ1-2; 8 bases line up with TRBD1. With V trimmed by 3 bases and J by 2 bases, 14 bases remained unmatched. The CDR3 contains 18 residues. Germline V gene sequence: CDR1 LNHNV, CDR2 YYDKDF (reference sequence). The CDR3 sequence is CATSRPGTGGRLNYGYTF. The CDR3 DNA reads as TGTGCCACCAGCAGGCCTGGGACAGGAGGCCGTTTGAACTATGGCTACACCTTC. Combining the CDR3 with reference TRBV15 and TRBJ1-2 gives the whole variable domain DAMVIQNPRYQVTQFGKPVTLSCSQTLNHNVMYWYQQKSSQAPKLLFHYYDKDFNNEADTPDNFQSRRPNTSFCFLDIRSPGLGDTAMYLCATSRPGTGGRLNYGYTFGSGTRLTVV.